This TCR beta chain comes out of a study of blood T cell repertoires in COVID-19. Study summary: Sites in the United States, Italy and Spain provided acute and convalescent COVID-19 samples. PBMCs, B-cell-depleted T cells, or T cells provided the cDNA or gDNA that made up the material.

Original data processing: By means of reference gene primer amplification, nucleated cell counts were estimated. TCRdb's copy holds only in-frame clones and misses some; the assay was immunoSEQ multiplex PCR. V, J and clone size reflect that table, while D and trimming were determined from the DNA. The table shows about 190,000 clones, with approximately 90% occurring only once. This clone appeared a few times. The sequencing sample was made of peripheral blood. The sequence was obtained from a man in his forties with active or convalescent COVID-19.

The CDR3 sequence: CASSLNAGEKLFF. CDR3 in DNA: TGTGCCAGCAGCCTTAACGCGGGTGAAAAACTGTTTTTT. The chain has TRBV7-9 and TRBJ1-4, with unresolved D. Germline assignment: CDR1 SEHNR and CDR2 FQNEAQ (reference sequence). V was shortened by 5 bases and J by 7 bases, with 11 bases between the two germline ends. The CDR3 is made up of 13 amino acids.